This T cell receptor (beta chain) was sequenced for a study of technical replicates of blood from a handful of donors. Germline CDR1 is SEHNR and CDR2 is FQNEAQ (reference sequence). V was clipped by 1 base and J by 2 bases, with 20 bases between them. There are 18 residues in the CDR3. Sequencing used immunoSEQ multiplex PCR; TCRdb keeps in-frame clones, though not all of them. Here the sample spans approximately 70,000 clones, roughly nine tenths being singletons. This receptor was identified in a human donor in good health. The sample taken for sequencing was T cells isolated from PBMCs. The chain couples TRBV7-9 to TRBJ1-2, with TRBD1 as a possible D gene (5 bases). Here the CDR3 reads CASSLDGGVTLSNYGYTF. CDR3 DNA: TGTGCCAGCAGCTTAGATGGAGGGGTTACCCTATCAAACTATGGCTACACCTTC.